This TCR beta chain was obtained from a study of T cell repertoires in cytomegalovirus infection. There are many counts of this clonotype. Trimming took 4 bases from V and 4 from J; bases not matched to a gene: 15. Per germline, CDR1 KGHDR and CDR2 SFDVKD. The CDR3 totals 18 residues. Via MiXCR, TCRdb re-called the reads, giving one row per CDR3 protein. The sample has 480,000 or so distinct CDR3 sequences, 11% seen once; the top ten hold around 9.6%. The chain couples TRBV24-1 to TRBJ1-2; TRBD1 matches 9 bases. The source material was PBMCs. The sequence was obtained from a human donor in good health (CMV status not recorded). Some clones in this sample may be carry-over from other donors' samples. Written as DNA, the CDR3 is TGTGCCACCAGTGAATCCAGCCGGGACAGGGAGGGCTTCTATGGCTACACCTTC. Translation gives CATSESSRDREGFYGYTF.